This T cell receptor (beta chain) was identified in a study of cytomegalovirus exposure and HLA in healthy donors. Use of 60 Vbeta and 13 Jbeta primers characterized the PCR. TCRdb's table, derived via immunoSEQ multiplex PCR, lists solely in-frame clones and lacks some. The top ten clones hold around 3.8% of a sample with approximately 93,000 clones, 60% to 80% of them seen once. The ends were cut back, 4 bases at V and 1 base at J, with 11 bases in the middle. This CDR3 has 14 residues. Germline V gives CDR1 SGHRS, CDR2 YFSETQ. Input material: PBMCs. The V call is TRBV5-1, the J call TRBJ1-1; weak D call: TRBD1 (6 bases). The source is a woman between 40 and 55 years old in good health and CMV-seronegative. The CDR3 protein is CASSQGTANTEAFF. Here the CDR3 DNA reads TGCGCCAGCAGCCAGGGGACGGCGAACACTGAAGCTTTCTTT.